Listed here are 3 T cell receptor beta chains from one sample, sequenced in a study of blood T cell repertoires in COVID-19. This table comes from immunoSEQ multiplex PCR, and its TCRdb copy is limited to in-frame clones, with some not included. The repertoire holds about 240,000 clones, with more than 85% as singletons. The source material was PBMCs or T cells enriched from blood (not recorded which). These receptors were collected from a man aged 35-49 years who had recovered from COVID-19.

The V and J genes are TRBV19 and TRBJ2-7, with TRBD1 identical over 9 bases. The CDR3 totals 15 residues. From germline, CDR1 is LNHDA and CDR2 SQIVND (reference sequence). Trimming cost V 3 bases and J 4 bases; bases outside gene matches: 7. The CDR3 loop reads CASSIQTGGTYEQYF. For the CDR3, the DNA is TGTGCCAGTAGTATCCAGACAGGGGGTACGTACGAGCAGTACTTC.

In regard to this clone: An end of the junction differs from the germline gene, which may be a read error. The chain is built from TRBV7-7 and TRBJ2-7, with D possibly TRBD1 on 6 matching bases. In germline, CDR1 is SSHAT, CDR2 FNYEAQ (reference sequence). This CDR3 comprises 16 residues. CDR3 DNA sequence: TGTGCTAGCAGCTTAGAGACGAGGGGACACCGAGACGAGCAGTACTTC. Its translation is CASSLETRGHRDEQYF.

The chain recombines TRBV6-4 with TRBJ2-7; 9 bases are shared with TRBD1. Germline V gene data show CDR1 as MRHNA and CDR2 as SNTAGT. The ends lost 2 bases at V and 0 bases at J; junction bases unmatched: 2. The CDR3 spans 15 residues. CDR3 nucleotide sequence: TGTGCCAGCAGTGACCGGGACAGGGACTCCTACGAGCAGTACTTC. The encoded protein is CASSDRDRDSYEQYF.